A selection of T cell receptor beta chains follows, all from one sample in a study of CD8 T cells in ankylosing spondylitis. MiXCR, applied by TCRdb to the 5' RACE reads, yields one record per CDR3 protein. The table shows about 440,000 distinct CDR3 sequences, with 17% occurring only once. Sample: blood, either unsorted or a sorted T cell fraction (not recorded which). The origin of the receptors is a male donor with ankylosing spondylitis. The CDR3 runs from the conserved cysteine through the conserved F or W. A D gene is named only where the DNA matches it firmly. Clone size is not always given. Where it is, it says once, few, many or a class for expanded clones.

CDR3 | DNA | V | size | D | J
CASRQGSSGANVLTF | TGCGCCAGTAGACAGGGGAGCTCTGGGGCCAACGTCCTGACTTTC | TRBV5-1 | NA | TRBD1 | TRBJ2-6
CASRFQAGTETQYF | TGTGCCAGCAGATTTCAAGCCGGGACGGAGACCCAGTACTTC | TRBV3-1 | NA | NA | TRBJ2-5
CASSEGLWAANQPQHF | TGTGCCAGCAGTGAAGGGTTGTGGGCAGCCAATCAGCCCCAGCATTTT | TRBV6-1 | many | NA | TRBJ1-5
CASSHRRSGSSSGELFF | TGCGCCAGCAGCCATAGACGCAGCGGGAGTTCCAGCGGGGAGCTGTTTTTT | TRBV5-1 | few | TRBD2 | TRBJ2-2
CASSPLGFGNTIYF | TGTGCCAGCAGTCCTCTGGGGTTTGGAAACACCATATATTTT | TRBV25-1 | few | NA | TRBJ1-3
CASSYGGGPRQETQYF | TGTGCCAGCAGCTACGGGGGAGGGCCTAGGCAAGAGACCCAGTACTTC | TRBV7-9 | few | TRBD2 | TRBJ2-5
CSAGGGAGQPQHF | TGCAGTGCTGGCGGCGGGGCGGGACAGCCCCAGCATTTT | TRBV20-1 | few | NA | TRBJ1-5
CASSGQGGSQPQHF | TGTGCCAGCAGCGGACAGGGGGGTAGCCAGCCCCAGCATTTT | TRBV5-5 | NA | TRBD1 | TRBJ1-5
CASSLIMGDGDEAFF | TGCGCCAGCAGCTTGATTATGGGGGATGGAGATGAAGCTTTCTTT | TRBV5-1 | few | NA | TRBJ1-1
CASSLGQAPTYNEQFF | TGCGCCAGCAGCTTGGGACAGGCCCCGACCTACAATGAGCAGTTCTTC | TRBV5-1 | many | NA | TRBJ2-1
CASSQLPTSGAFF | TGTGCCAGCAGCCAACTCCCGACCAGCGGAGCTTTCTTT | TRBV14 | NA | NA | TRBJ1-1
CASSLWTGDTGELFF | TGTGCCAGCAGCTTATGGACAGGAGACACCGGGGAGCTGTTTTTT | TRBV7-2 | few | TRBD1 | TRBJ2-2
CSGLVAEYEQYF | TGCAGTGGACTGGTAGCGGAGTACGAGCAGTACTTC | TRBV20-1 | many | NA | TRBJ2-7
CASSFSRDIYEQFF | TGTGCCAGCAGTTTCTCCAGGGACATCTATGAGCAGTTCTTC | TRBV28 | NA | NA | TRBJ2-1
CASSRTSVETQYF | TGTGCCAGCAGTCGGACTAGCGTTGAGACCCAGTACTTC | TRBV6-1 | NA | TRBD2 | TRBJ2-5
CSGYYEQYF | TGCAGCGGATACTACGAGCAGTACTTC | TRBV29-1 | many | NA | TRBJ2-7
CASSLRDRVGGYTF | TGTGCCAGCAGTTTGAGGGACAGAGTGGGGGGCTACACCTTC | TRBV28 | many | TRBD1 | TRBJ1-2
CASSLEGSIQYF | TGCGCCAGCAGCTTGGAAGGGAGCATTCAGTACTTC | TRBV5-1 | NA | NA | TRBJ2-4
CATSTATRNSPLHF | TGTGCCACCAGCACCGCGACCCGGAATTCACCCCTCCACTTT | TRBV15 | NA | NA | TRBJ1-6
CASSPDSGGPYNEQFF | TGTGCCAGCAGCCCAGACAGCGGGGGGCCCTACAATGAGCAGTTCTTC | TRBV11-1 | NA | TRBD2 | TRBJ2-1
CASSLEGPRGGKLFF | TGTGCCAGCAGTTTAGAAGGCCCCAGGGGGGGAAAACTGTTTTTT | TRBV12-3/TRBV12-4 | few | TRBD1 | TRBJ1-4
CASSRSTGSGGYTF | TGCGCCAGCAGCCGCTCAACAGGGTCTGGTGGCTACACCTTC | TRBV5-1 | NA | NA | TRBJ1-2
CASSPTSFGETQYF | TGTGCCAGCAGCCCCACTAGTTTTGGAGAGACCCAGTACTTC | TRBV6-1 | NA | NA | TRBJ2-5
CASSFRDNQPQHF | TGTGCCAGCAGCTTCCGGGACAATCAGCCCCAGCATTTT | TRBV7-2 | NA | NA | TRBJ1-5
CASSLTGEGKGYTF | TGTGCCAGCAGTTTAACAGGGGAGGGGAAGGGCTACACCTTC | TRBV12-3/TRBV12-4 | few | TRBD1 | TRBJ1-2
CASVGGRSVDEQYF | TGTGCCAGCGTTGGGGGGCGGTCCGTGGACGAGCAGTACTTC | TRBV28 | NA | NA | TRBJ2-7
CASSFPERRGQDEQFF | TGTGCCAGCAGCTTCCCCGAACGCAGGGGGCAAGATGAGCAGTTCTTC | TRBV4-2 | NA | TRBD1 | TRBJ2-1
CASSEPAGSTDTQYF | TGCGCCAGCAGTGAGCCCGCGGGGAGCACAGATACGCAGTATTTT | TRBV10-1 | few | NA | TRBJ2-3